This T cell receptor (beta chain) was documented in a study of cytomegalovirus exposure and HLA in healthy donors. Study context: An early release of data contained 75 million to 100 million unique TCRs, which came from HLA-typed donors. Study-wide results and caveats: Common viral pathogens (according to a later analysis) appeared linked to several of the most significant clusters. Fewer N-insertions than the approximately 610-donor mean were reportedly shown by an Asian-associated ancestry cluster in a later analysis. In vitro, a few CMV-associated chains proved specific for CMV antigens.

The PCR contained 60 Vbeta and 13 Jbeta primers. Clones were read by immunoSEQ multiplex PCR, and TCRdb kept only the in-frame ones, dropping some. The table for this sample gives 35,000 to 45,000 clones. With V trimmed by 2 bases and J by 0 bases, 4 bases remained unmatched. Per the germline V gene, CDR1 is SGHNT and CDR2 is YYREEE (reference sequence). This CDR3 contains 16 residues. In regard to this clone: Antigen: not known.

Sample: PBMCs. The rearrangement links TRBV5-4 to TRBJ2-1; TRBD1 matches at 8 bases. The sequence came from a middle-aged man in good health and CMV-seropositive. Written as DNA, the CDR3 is TGTGCCAGCAGCTTCACAGGGGGACCCTCCTACAATGAGCAGTTCTTC. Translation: CASSFTGGPSYNEQFF.